The rows below give T cell receptor beta chains drawn from one sample of a study of cytomegalovirus exposure and HLA in healthy donors. The repertoire was sequenced with immunoSEQ multiplex PCR; TCRdb's copy has only in-frame clones and lacks some. The repertoire holds about 140,000 clones, with approximately 80% as singletons. The sample was PBMCs. Source of these receptors: a woman aged 60 to 75 in good health and CMV-seropositive. Both conserved end residues are part of each CDR3. Fields, in order: J gene, clone size, D gene, V gene, CDR3 DNA, CDR3 protein. The D gene is left open where the match is weak. A clone size is listed for some rows: how often the clone was seen (once, few, many), or a class if it is expanded.

J gene: TRBJ2-7
clone size: -
D gene: -
V gene: TRBV28
CDR3 DNA: TGTGCCAGCAGTTTACAGGACAGTCACCCCTACGAGCAGTACTTC
CDR3 protein: CASSLQDSHPYEQYF

J gene: TRBJ2-3
clone size: -
D gene: TRBD1
V gene: TRBV28
CDR3 DNA: TGTGCCAGCACCGGACCCGGGACAGGGGCAACAGATACGCAGTATTTT
CDR3 protein: CASTGPGTGATDTQYF

J gene: TRBJ2-7
clone size: -
D gene: TRBD2
V gene: TRBV7-3
CDR3 DNA: TGTGCCAGCAGCTCCGGACTAGCGGGAGACGAGCAGTACTTC
CDR3 protein: CASSSGLAGDEQYF

J gene: TRBJ1-4
clone size: -
D gene: TRBD1
V gene: TRBV28
CDR3 DNA: TGTGCCAGCAGTCTAACAGGGGATCTCACTGAAAAACTGTTTTTT
CDR3 protein: CASSLTGDLTEKLFF

J gene: TRBJ2-7
clone size: once
D gene: TRBD2
V gene: TRBV7-2
CDR3 DNA: TGTGCCAGCAGCCCCGCTAGCGGGACCGTCTACGAGCAGTACTTC
CDR3 protein: CASSPASGTVYEQYF

J gene: TRBJ1-1
clone size: -
D gene: -
V gene: TRBV30
CDR3 DNA: TGTGCCTGGCAACAGGAGAACACTGAAGCTTTCTTT
CDR3 protein: CAWQQENTEAFF

J gene: TRBJ2-2
clone size: -
D gene: TRBD1
V gene: TRBV7-2
CDR3 DNA: TGTGCCAGCAGCTTAGACAGGGGCAACACCGGGGAGCTGTTTTTT
CDR3 protein: CASSLDRGNTGELFF

J gene: TRBJ1-1
clone size: once
D gene: TRBD1
V gene: TRBV10-3
CDR3 DNA: TGTGCCATCAACTCCCAGGGGGCGAACACTGAAGCTTTCTTT
CDR3 protein: CAINSQGANTEAFF

J gene: TRBJ2-7
clone size: -
D gene: -
V gene: TRBV11-2
CDR3 DNA: TGTGCCAGCAGCTTCGGGGCAGCGGGCGAGCAGTACTTC
CDR3 protein: CASSFGAAGEQYF

J gene: TRBJ2-5
clone size: -
D gene: -
V gene: TRBV28
CDR3 DNA: TGTGCCAGCAGTGCGGGGACCCAGTACTTC
CDR3 protein: CASSAGTQYF

J gene: TRBJ2-7
clone size: once
D gene: TRBD2
V gene: TRBV19
CDR3 DNA: TGTGCCAGTGCCGGGGGGAACTCCTACGAGCAGTACTTC
CDR3 protein: CASAGGNSYEQYF

J gene: TRBJ2-3
clone size: -
D gene: -
V gene: TRBV2
CDR3 DNA: TGTGCCAGCAGTGAACTAGATACGCAGTATTTT
CDR3 protein: CASSELDTQYF

J gene: TRBJ2-7
clone size: -
D gene: -
V gene: TRBV11-3
CDR3 DNA: TGTGCCAGCAGCCGTCGTGAGGCAGGGAGGAACGAGCAGTACTTC
CDR3 protein: CASSRREAGRNEQYF

J gene: TRBJ2-2
clone size: -
D gene: -
V gene: TRBV5-4
CDR3 DNA: TGTGCCAGCAGCCCAGGGCCCGGGGAGCTGTTTTTT
CDR3 protein: CASSPGPGELFF

J gene: TRBJ2-7
clone size: -
D gene: TRBD2
V gene: TRBV28
CDR3 DNA: TGTGCCAGCGGCGGGAGGTCCTACGAGCAGTACTTC
CDR3 protein: CASGGRSYEQYF

J gene: TRBJ1-1
clone size: -
D gene: -
V gene: TRBV2
CDR3 DNA: TGTGCCACCAAGGGACAAACGAACACTGAAGCTTTCTTT
CDR3 protein: CATKGQTNTEAFF

J gene: TRBJ2-2
clone size: -
D gene: TRBD2
V gene: TRBV7-2
CDR3 DNA: TGTGCCAGCAGCTTAGATCGTCCTCTAGCGGGGAACACCGGGGAGCTGTTTTTT
CDR3 protein: CASSLDRPLAGNTGELFF

J gene: TRBJ2-3
clone size: -
D gene: TRBD1
V gene: TRBV28
CDR3 DNA: TGTGCCAGCAGTTTATTGACAGGGGAGACAGATACGCAGTATTTT
CDR3 protein: CASSLLTGETDTQYF

J gene: TRBJ2-5
clone size: -
D gene: TRBD2
V gene: TRBV6-1
CDR3 DNA: TGTGCCATCCTCGCGGGGGTACAGAAAGAGACCCAGTACTTC
CDR3 protein: CAILAGVQKETQYF

J gene: TRBJ2-2
clone size: -
D gene: TRBD2
V gene: TRBV7-2
CDR3 DNA: TGTGCCAGCAGCTTAGCACTAGCGGGAGGCGGGACCGGGGAGCTGTTTTTT
CDR3 protein: CASSLALAGGGTGELFF

J gene: TRBJ2-3
clone size: -
D gene: -
V gene: TRBV6-4
CDR3 DNA: TGTGCCAGCAGTGACTCCGGGTCTAGCACAGATACGCAGTATTTT
CDR3 protein: CASSDSGSSTDTQYF

J gene: TRBJ2-3
clone size: -
D gene: -
V gene: TRBV2
CDR3 DNA: TGTGCCAGCGGGGAGTTCACAGATACGCAGTATTTT
CDR3 protein: CASGEFTDTQYF

J gene: TRBJ2-2
clone size: -
D gene: -
V gene: TRBV6-5
CDR3 DNA: TGTGCCAGCAGCCGACGGGAGTATAACACCGGGGAGCTGTTTTTT
CDR3 protein: CASSRREYNTGELFF

J gene: TRBJ2-5
clone size: -
D gene: TRBD2
V gene: TRBV7-2
CDR3 DNA: TGTGCCAGCAGTTCTAGCGGCGGAAGTGCAGGAGAGACCCAGTACTTC
CDR3 protein: CASSSSGGSAGETQYF

J gene: TRBJ2-7
clone size: -
D gene: TRBD1
V gene: TRBV5-1
CDR3 DNA: TGCGCCAGCAGTAAGGGGGCGACCTCCTACGAGCAGTACTTC
CDR3 protein: CASSKGATSYEQYF

J gene: TRBJ2-5
clone size: -
D gene: TRBD2
V gene: TRBV11-3
CDR3 DNA: TGTGCCAGCAGCTTAGTGGCGGGAGAAGAGACCCAGTACTTC
CDR3 protein: CASSLVAGEETQYF

J gene: TRBJ2-7
clone size: -
D gene: TRBD2
V gene: TRBV6-5
CDR3 DNA: TGTGCCAGCAGGTCGGGAGGATACGAGCAGTACTTC
CDR3 protein: CASRSGGYEQYF

J gene: TRBJ2-3
clone size: -
D gene: TRBD2
V gene: TRBV9
CDR3 DNA: TGTGCCAGCAGCGCGGGACTAGCGGGAGAGATTACGCAGTATTTT
CDR3 protein: CASSAGLAGEITQYF

J gene: TRBJ1-2
clone size: -
D gene: -
V gene: TRBV28
CDR3 DNA: TGTGCCAGCAGTGGAGGGGGGGCGCTGGCCTATGGCTACACCTTC
CDR3 protein: CASSGGGALAYGYTF

J gene: TRBJ1-5
clone size: -
D gene: TRBD1
V gene: TRBV15
CDR3 DNA: TGTGCCACCAGCATCATAACAGGGGGGAGTCAGCCCCAGCATTTT
CDR3 protein: CATSIITGGSQPQHF

J gene: TRBJ2-5
clone size: -
D gene: TRBD2
V gene: TRBV4-1
CDR3 DNA: TGCGCCAGCAGCCAAGGCCTGGGAGGGAGGACGTCGACCCAAGAGACCCAGTACTTC
CDR3 protein: CASSQGLGGRTSTQETQYF

J gene: TRBJ1-2
clone size: -
D gene: -
V gene: TRBV29-1
CDR3 DNA: TGCAGCGTCGAGGACAGTCCCTCTTCCTATGGCTACACCTTC
CDR3 protein: CSVEDSPSSYGYTF

J gene: TRBJ2-7
clone size: few
D gene: -
V gene: TRBV9
CDR3 DNA: TGTGCCAGCAGTCAACAGGGATTACCCTACGAGCAGTACTTC
CDR3 protein: CASSQQGLPYEQYF

J gene: TRBJ2-7
clone size: -
D gene: TRBD2
V gene: TRBV19
CDR3 DNA: TGTGCCAGTAGTGTAGTTGCGGGGGTTTGGGAGCAGTACTTC
CDR3 protein: CASSVVAGVWEQYF